This record concerns one T cell receptor beta chain sequence. Its antigen is currently unknown. CDR1 and CDR2 from the germline V gene are LNHNV and YYDKDF (reference sequence). The CDR3 totals 13 residues. V was clipped by 6 bases and J by 2 bases, with 11 bases between them. This sample is part of a study of shared clonotypes between healthy human individuals. The study drew its donors from healthy HIV-negative adults without recent acute infections or vaccinations. Study findings and constraints: Read depth was anticipated to influence clonotype sharing among donors. Investigators collected only blood, and repertoires in tissues likely differ. Few donors limited the genetic and exposure-history diversity represented.

TCRdb keeps only in-frame clones here, not all; method: immunoSEQ multiplex PCR. This sample has some 2,100,000 clones, with approximately 94% found just once. The clonotype comes from a man aged 18-30 years in good health. The sample consisted of naive CD4+ T cells sorted from blood. Described subset: CD45RA+ positively selected. The chain links TRBV15 to TRBJ2-7; TRBD2 is a possible D gene (5 bases). The CDR3 loop is CATRLTGTYEQYF. Here the CDR3 DNA reads TGTGCCACCAGGCTGACGGGGACCTACGAGCAGTACTTC.